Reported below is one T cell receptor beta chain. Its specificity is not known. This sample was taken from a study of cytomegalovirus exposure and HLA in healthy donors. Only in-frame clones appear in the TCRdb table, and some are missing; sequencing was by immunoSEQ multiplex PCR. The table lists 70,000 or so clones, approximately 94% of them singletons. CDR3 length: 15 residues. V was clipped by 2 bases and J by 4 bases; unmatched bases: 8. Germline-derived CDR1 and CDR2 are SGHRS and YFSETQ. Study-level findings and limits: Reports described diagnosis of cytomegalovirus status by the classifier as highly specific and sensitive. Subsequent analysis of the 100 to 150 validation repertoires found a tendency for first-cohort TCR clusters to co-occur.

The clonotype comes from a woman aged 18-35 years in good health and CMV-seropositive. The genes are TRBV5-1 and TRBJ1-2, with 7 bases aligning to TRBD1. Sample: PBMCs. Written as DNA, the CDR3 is TGCGCCAGCAGCTTCTGGGACAGCGCAAGCTATGGCTACACCTTC. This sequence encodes CASSFWDSASYGYTF.